This is a list of T cell receptor beta chains from one sample in a study of T cells after yellow fever vaccination. In TCRdb, the 5' RACE reads were re-called with MiXCR into one record per CDR3 protein. The data hold about 45,000 distinct CDR3 sequences, with 6.8% observed a single time. Sequencing was performed on CD8+ T cells not binding an NS4B(214-222) dextramer, sorted from PBMCs, taken 45 days after the yellow fever booster vaccination. These receptors were collected from a man aged 25 to 45 who received the YFV17D yellow fever vaccine. Both conserved end residues are part of each CDR3. Fields, in order: clone size, D gene, V gene, J gene, CDR3 DNA, CDR3 protein. The D gene is left open where the match is weak. Clone size is given for some rows only: seen once, a few or many times, or a class if the clone is expanded.

>many|-|TRBV12-3/TRBV12-4|TRBJ2-7
TGTGCCAGCGCACGGACTACCCCCTACGAGCAGTACTTC
CASARTTPYEQYF
>many|TRBD2|TRBV27|TRBJ2-1
TGTGCCAGCAGTTCGGAGCGACTAGCGGTTTACAATGAGCAGTTCTTC
CASSSERLAVYNEQFF
>many|-|TRBV9|TRBJ2-1
TGTGCCAGCAGCAAGGGACCTGAGCAGTTCTTC
CASSKGPEQFF
>-|-|TRBV7-9|TRBJ2-3
TGTGCCAGCAGCCCCGGGACCCTCGGGGGAGATACGCAGTATTTT
CASSPGTLGGDTQYF
>many|TRBD1|TRBV4-3|TRBJ2-7
TGCGCCAGCAGTCTGGGACAGGGGAGCCACGAGCAGTACTTC
CASSLGQGSHEQYF
>-|-|TRBV11-2|TRBJ2-1
TGTGCCAGCAGCTTAGATCTTGGGGGCGAGCAGTTCTTC
CASSLDLGGEQFF
>many|-|TRBV7-9|TRBJ2-1
TGTGCCAGCAGTTTAGGGGGGGATGAGCAGTTCTTC
CASSLGGDEQFF
>many|TRBD2|TRBV4-3|TRBJ2-3
TGCGCCAGCAGCCAAGTTCTAGCGGGAGCCGAAATAGGTAGCACAGATACGCAGTATTTT
CASSQVLAGAEIGSTDTQYF
>many|-|TRBV5-6|TRBJ2-2
TGTGCCAGCAGCTTGGTACTACTTAACACCGGGGAGCTGTTTTTT
CASSLVLLNTGELFF
>few|-|TRBV3-1|TRBJ1-4
TGTGCCAGCAGCAATCTACTGACAGGCTATAATGAAAAACTGTTTTTT
CASSNLLTGYNEKLFF
>many|TRBD1|TRBV7-2|TRBJ2-1
TGTGCCAGCAGCCCGGGACAGGGGTTCGACAATGAGCAGTTCTTC
CASSPGQGFDNEQFF
>-|-|TRBV3-1|TRBJ2-7
TGTGCCAGCTGCCACGCTCCGGGACTGATCTACGAGCAGTACTTC
CASCHAPGLIYEQYF
>many|TRBD2|TRBV19|TRBJ2-1
TGTGCCAGTAGTATTCGCGGGAGCTCCTACAATGAGCAGTTCTTC
CASSIRGSSYNEQFF
>many|-|TRBV6-2/TRBV6-3|TRBJ2-7
TGTGCCAGCCACCCAGGGACGTACGAGCAGTACTTC
CASHPGTYEQYF
>many|-|TRBV11-2|TRBJ2-7
TGTGCCAGCAGCTTGCAATCCTACGAGCAGTACTTC
CASSLQSYEQYF
>many|TRBD2|TRBV7-8|TRBJ2-1
TGTGCCAGCAGCTTAGGGGCTAGCGGGAGTATGAACAATGAGCAGTTCTTC
CASSLGASGSMNNEQFF
>few|TRBD2|TRBV18|TRBJ2-1
TGTGCCAGCTCACCACCGCAATCCCAAACTAGCGGGATGGGCAATGAGCAGTTCTTC
CASSPPQSQTSGMGNEQFF